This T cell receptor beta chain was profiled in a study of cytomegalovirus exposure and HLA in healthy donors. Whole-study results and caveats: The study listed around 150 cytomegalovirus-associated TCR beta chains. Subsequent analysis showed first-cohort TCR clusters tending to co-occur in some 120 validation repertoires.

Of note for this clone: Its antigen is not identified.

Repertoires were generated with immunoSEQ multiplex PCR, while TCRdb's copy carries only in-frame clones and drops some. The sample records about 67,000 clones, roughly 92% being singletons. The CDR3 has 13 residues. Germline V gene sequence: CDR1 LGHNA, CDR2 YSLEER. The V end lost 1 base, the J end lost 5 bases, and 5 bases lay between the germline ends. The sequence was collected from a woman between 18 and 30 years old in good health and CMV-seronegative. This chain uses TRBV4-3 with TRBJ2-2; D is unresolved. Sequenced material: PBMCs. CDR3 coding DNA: TGCGCCAGCAGCCAAGCAGGAACCGGGGAGCTGTTTTTT. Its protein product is CASSQAGTGELFF.